Listed below are T cell receptor beta chains from one sample, sequenced in a study of blood T cell repertoires in COVID-19. TCRdb's copy holds only in-frame clones and misses some; the assay was immunoSEQ multiplex PCR. The sample records 110,000 to 150,000 clones, 85% being singletons. The sample taken for sequencing was PBMCs or T cells enriched from blood (not recorded which). The source is a woman in her 40s who had recovered from COVID-19. Both conserved end residues are part of each CDR3. D genes are given only for firm matches. Only part of the rows carry a size: once, few, many, or a class if the clone is expanded.

D,J,V,size,DNA,CDR3
.,TRBJ2-2,TRBV2,.,TGTGCCAGCAGTGAAGGCAGCGGAAGGGAGCTGTTTTTT,CASSEGSGRELFF
.,TRBJ1-4,TRBV4-1,.,TGCGCCAGCAGCACGGAGGGGGGGATTTTAGAAAAACTGTTTTTT,CASSTEGGILEKLFF
TRBD2,TRBJ2-1,TRBV19,.,TGTGCCAGTACCACGCAGAGGGCTAGCGGGAGTAATGAGCAGTTCTTC,CASTTQRASGSNEQFF
TRBD1,TRBJ1-4,TRBV9,.,TGTGCCAGCAGCGTAGAGGACAGGCCTAATGAAAAACTGTTTTTT,CASSVEDRPNEKLFF
TRBD1,TRBJ2-7,TRBV29-1,.,TGCAGCGTACAACAGGGGTACGAGCAGTACTTC,CSVQQGYEQYF
.,TRBJ2-5,TRBV6-5,.,TGTGCCAGCAGTACAGGCTTCCAAGAGACCCAGTACTTC,CASSTGFQETQYF
TRBD1,TRBJ2-5,TRBV11-1,.,TGTGCCACCGGACAGGCAGAGACCCAGTACTTC,CATGQAETQYF
.,TRBJ2-1,TRBV12-3/TRBV12-4,.,TGTGCCAGCAGTTTAGGCGACTCCGAAAGGCAGTTCTTC,CASSLGDSERQFF
.,TRBJ2-7,TRBV11-1,.,TGTGCCAGCAGCTCAAACTTAAGAACCTACGAGCAGTACTTC,CASSSNLRTYEQYF
TRBD1,TRBJ2-4,TRBV4-2,once,TGTGCCAGCAGCCAAGAGCCACAGGGGGAGGCCAAAAACATTCAGTACTTC,CASSQEPQGEAKNIQYF
TRBD2,TRBJ2-5,TRBV9,.,TGTGCCAGCAGCAACTCCCCCGGGGGGCAAGAGACCCAGTACTTC,CASSNSPGGQETQYF